The 12 T cell receptor beta chains below come from one sample, sequenced in a study of CD8 T cells in ankylosing spondylitis (dated by TCRdb to 2016 to 2017). These TCRs' antigens remain unknown. Results the study describes overall, beyond this receptor: Blood from ankylosing spondylitis patients appeared to be characterized by a TCR beta motif made up of seven or eight highly homologous amino acid variants.

Preparation of the library involved 5' RACE. Sequencing used an Illumina HiSeq 2500. The public reads were reprocessed in TCRdb via fastp at Q25 and MiXCR, keeping in-frame beta chains. Merged by CDR3 protein, the rows form single entries marked with the most common genes and DNA. This sample comprises hundreds of thousands of distinct CDR3 sequences, about 11% of them detected only once. The leading ten clones occupy about 0.5% of the sample. Source material: blood, either unsorted or a sorted T cell fraction (not recorded which). The receptors derive from a male donor with ankylosing spondylitis.

There are a few counts of this clonotype. The chain combines TRBV20-1 with TRBJ2-1, with 10 positions matching TRBD2. Germline V gives CDR1 DFQATT, CDR2 SNEGSKA (reference sequence). The J segment lost 3 bases and the V segment lost 6 bases, leaving 8 bases of the junction unmatched. This CDR3 is built from 15 residues. CDR3 in amino acids: CSALPQRGGYNEQFF. The CDR3 bases are TGCAGTGCCCTCCCCCAGCGGGGGGGCTACAATGAGCAGTTCTTC.

The table lists this clonotype with a count of one. The rearrangement uses TRBV6-1 and TRBJ2-1; 8 nucleotides match TRBD2. With 7 bases clipped from V and 6 bases from J, the junction kept 8 bases outside the gene matches. Germline V lookup: CDR1 MNHNS, CDR2 SASEGT. There are 14 residues in the CDR3. The CDR3 loop is CASTLAGFRNEQFF. The CDR3 DNA follows: TGTGCCAGCACCCTAGCGGGCTTTCGCAATGAGCAGTTCTTC.

This clonotype was observed a handful of times. The J gene is TRBJ2-3, the V gene TRBV6-2 or TRBV6-3, with unresolved D. Deletions cut 7 bases from V and 1 base from J, with 12 bases between. Germline CDR1 is MNHEY and CDR2 is SVGEGT. The CDR3 totals 14 residues. The CDR3 region has the DNA TGTGCCAGCAAATACGTAGATGGCACAGATACGCAGTATTTT. It translates to CASKYVDGTDTQYF.

There are a few counts of this clonotype. This chain connects TRBV29-1 to TRBJ1-2; TRBD1 might be the D (6 bases). The CDR3 covers 13 residues. The V and J ends lost 5 bases and 0 bases respectively, with 10 bases between them. Germline CDR1 reads SQVTM; CDR2 reads ANQGSEA. Written as DNA, the CDR3 is TGCAGCGTTACAGGGTGGGCTAACTATGGCTACACCTTC. Protein product: CSVTGWANYGYTF.

There are a few counts of this clonotype. DNA for the CDR3: TGTGCCAGCAGTACTCCGGGGGGAAACACCGGGGAGCTGTTTTTT. Amino acid sequence: CASSTPGGNTGELFF. The V gene is TRBV28, the J gene TRBJ2-2, with 7 positions matching TRBD2. The V segment lost 5 bases and the J segment 2 bases; nucleotides outside the gene matches: 5. This CDR3 spans 15 amino acids. Germline V lookup: CDR1 MDHEN, CDR2 SYDVKM.

The sample holds one count of this clonotype. A much larger clone is a single base away; this may be a read error. No conserved phenylalanine or tryptophan ends this CDR3, so it is likely a read error. This chain joins TRBV5-5 and TRBJ1-1; tentatively, D is TRBD1 (6 bases). The CDR3 has 12 amino acids. Trimming took 9 bases from V and 4 from J, leaving 13 bases between them. Germline V CDR1 and CDR2: SGHKS, YYEKEE (reference sequence). The CDR3 loop is CAKKGESTEAFL. DNA of the CDR3: TGTGCCAAAAAGGGGGAGAGCACTGAAGCTTTCCTT.

The chain employs TRBV27 and TRBJ1-2; tentative D call: TRBD1 (5 bases). The V and J ends lost 4 bases and 5 bases respectively, with 20 bases between them. CDR1 and CDR2 from the germline V gene are MNHEY and SMNVEV (reference sequence). The CDR3 totals 16 residues. The CDR3 here is CASSSSLTQGGYGYTF. The CDR3 DNA is TGTGCCAGCAGTTCCTCATTAACGCAGGGCGGGTATGGCTACACCTTC.

The chain is built from TRBV7-8 and TRBJ1-1; 7 bases agree with TRBD1. V dropped 5 bases and J dropped 11; count of bases not matched to a gene: 11. The CDR3 is 13 amino acids. Per the germline V gene, CDR1 is SGHVS and CDR2 is FQNEAQ. Written as DNA, the CDR3 is TGTGCCAGCAGCCCCGACAGGGCAAGCGGGGCTTTCTTT. It encodes CASSPDRASGAFF.

This clonotype came up a few times. The chain links TRBV5-6 to TRBJ1-2, with 9 bases matching TRBD1. This CDR3 is built from 16 residues. Germline CDR1 is SGHDT and CDR2 is YYEEEE. V gave up 4 bases and J gave up 8 bases; unmatched junction bases: 15. The CDR3 DNA reads as TGTGCCAGCAGCCCGAATTTTGACAGGGGGAGAGGGGGCTACACCTTC. Translating gives CASSPNFDRGRGGYTF.

This clonotype has more than one count but fewer than ten. This chain connects TRBV4-3 to TRBJ1-3; D is unresolved. The CDR3 contains 13 residues. Germline V gene lookup returns CDR1 LGHNA and CDR2 YSLEER. Trimming stripped 4 bases from V and 3 bases from J, with 7 bases between. The CDR3 protein is CASSPRIGNTIYF. The CDR3 region has the DNA TGCGCCAGCAGCCCTCGTATTGGAAACACCATATATTTT.

This clonotype has ten or more counts. The V and J genes are TRBV4-2 and TRBJ2-1, with D possibly being TRBD1 (6 bases). Germline-derived CDR1 and CDR2 are LGHNA and YNFKEQ. V dropped 6 bases and J dropped 3 bases, with 15 bases sitting between them. The CDR3 loop spans 15 amino acids. Here the CDR3 DNA reads TGTGCCAGCAGGGCTCATCAGGGGCTCTACAATGAGCAGTTCTTC. Encoded protein: CASRAHQGLYNEQFF.

The V and J genes are TRBV3-1 and TRBJ1-1; D uncertain. Germline CDR1 reads LGHDT; CDR2 reads YNNKEL (reference sequence). The CDR3 runs to 13 residues. The ends were cut back, 4 bases at V and 4 bases at J, with 10 bases in the middle. CDR3 sequence (DNA): TGTGCCAGCAGCCGGATCAGAGGCACTGAAGCTTTCTTT. This encodes CASSRIRGTEAFF.